The 20 T cell receptor beta chains below all came from one sample that was sequenced in a study of blood T cell repertoires in COVID-19. The method was immunoSEQ multiplex PCR; TCRdb's version includes in-frame clones alone and lacks a portion of them. Here the sample spans about 120,000 clones, 80% to 90% being singletons. The sequenced sample consisted of peripheral blood. The receptors stem from a man in his 70s with active or convalescent COVID-19.

V is TRBV18 and J is TRBJ2-7, with a weak D call TRBD1 (6 bases). The V end lost 0 bases, the J end lost 5 bases, and 20 bases lay between the germline ends. CDR3 length: 17 amino acids. CDR1 is KGHSH, CDR2 LQKENI, per germline. The DNA of the CDR3 is TGTGCCAGCTCACCACCGAACCTCCAGGGGATAGCGCACGAGCAGTACTTC. Translation gives CASSPPNLQGIAHEQYF.

The genes are TRBV7-9 and TRBJ2-1; TRBD1 agrees at 8 bases. The CDR3 sequence is 15 residues long. Germline V gene sequence: CDR1 SEHNR, CDR2 FQNEAQ (reference sequence). Trimming took 3 bases from V and 4 from J; bases not matched to a gene: 5. The CDR3 nucleotides read TGTGCCAGCAGCTTGCGCAGGGGGCTGTACAATGAGCAGTTCTTC. Translating it yields CASSLRRGLYNEQFF. Together with reference TRBV7-9 and TRBJ2-1, the CDR3 gives the full variable domain: DTGVSQNPRHKITKRGQNVTFRCDPISEHNRLYWYRQTLGQGPEFLTYFQNEAQLEKSRLLSDRFSAERPKGSFSTLEIQRTEQGDSAMYLCASSLRRGLYNEQFFGPGTRLTVL.

The rearrangement links TRBV9 to TRBJ2-1, with unresolved D. V gave up 0 bases and J gave up 9 bases, with 7 bases separating them. Germline CDR1 and CDR2: SGDLS and YYNGEE. The CDR3 runs to 12 residues. This CDR3 reads CASSVESSEQFF. The CDR3 DNA reads TGTGCCAGCAGCGTAGAAAGTAGTGAGCAGTTCTTC.

This clone occurred once. The rearrangement joins TRBV4-1 to TRBJ2-5; D call uncertain. Germline assignment: CDR1 MGHRA and CDR2 YSYEKL. The germline V and J ends were trimmed by 4 bases and 2 bases, with 20 bases remaining between them. The CDR3 contains 17 residues. The CDR3 is CASSPWPSNSNQETQYF. The DNA for the CDR3 is TGCGCCAGCAGCCCTTGGCCCTCCAACAGCAATCAAGAGACCCAGTACTTC.

The V gene is TRBV4-1, the J gene TRBJ2-2; TRBD2 aligns across 8 bases. V lost 4 bases, J lost 6 bases, and 7 bases stayed unmatched. The CDR3 runs to 15 residues. Germline V CDR1 and CDR2: MGHRA, YSYEKL. The DNA for the CDR3 is TGCGCCAGCAGCCCTCCTAGCGGGTGGGCCGGGGAGCTGTTTTTT. Its protein is CASSPPSGWAGELFF.

The chain carries TRBV5-4 and TRBJ2-1, with TRBD2 matching 12 bases. Germline V gene data show CDR1 as SGHNT and CDR2 as YYREEE (reference sequence). The trim removed 3 bases at V and 0 bases at J, leaving 4 bases unmatched. The CDR3 sequence is 17 residues long. Here the CDR3 reads CASSSGLAGLSYNEQFF. The CDR3 bases are TGTGCCAGCAGCTCCGGACTAGCGGGACTCTCCTACAATGAGCAGTTCTTC.

The chain uses TRBV7-3 and TRBJ2-2; D may be TRBD2 (6 bases). In germline, CDR1 is SGHTA, CDR2 FQGTGA. V shed 2 bases and J shed 0 bases, with 10 bases lying between them. CDR3 size: 16 residues. The CDR3 DNA reads TGTGCCAGCAGCTTATTAGGCGGGACGAACACCGGGGAGCTGTTTTTT. Translation gives CASSLLGGTNTGELFF.

J is TRBJ2-3 and V is TRBV6-1; maybe TRBD2 (6 bases). The germline CDR1 and CDR2 sequences are MNHNS and SASEGT. The V and J ends lost 1 base and 4 bases respectively, with 15 bases between them. The CDR3 covers 16 residues. CDR3 DNA: TGTGCCAGCAGTGAAGATCCAGGCGGGACGCCAGATACGCAGTATTTT. It encodes CASSEDPGGTPDTQYF.

The CDR3 is CASSFWTSGNTIYF. For the CDR3, the DNA is TGTGCCAGCAGCTTTTGGACTTCTGGAAACACCATATATTTT. The chain recombines TRBV5-6 with TRBJ1-3; no firm D call. V was trimmed by 2 bases and J by 1 base, leaving 7 bases between them. The germline V gene encodes CDR1 SGHDT and CDR2 YYEEEE. This CDR3 comprises 14 residues. The full variable domain, rest sourced from reference TRBV5-6 and TRBJ1-3, is DAGVTQSPTHLIKTRGQQVTLRCSPKSGHDTVSWYQQALGQGPQFIFQYYEEEERQRGNFPDRFSGHQFPNYSSELNVNALLLGDSALYLCASSFWTSGNTIYFGEGSWLTVV.

The V gene is TRBV6-5, the J gene TRBJ2-2; 8 bases line up with TRBD1. Germline assignment: CDR1 MNHEY and CDR2 SVGAGI. Germline trimming cut 6 bases from V and 2 bases from J; bases unmatched to any gene: 5. The CDR3 totals 15 residues. DNA of the CDR3: TGTGCCAGCAGAACGGCAGGGGGCAACACCGGGGAGCTGTTTTTT. Its protein is CASRTAGGNTGELFF.

The chain couples TRBV6-5 to TRBJ1-1; D gene unclear. With 7 bases removed from V and 1 base from J, the gap between germline ends came to 7 bases. The CDR3 length is 12 residues. Germline V gene lookup returns CDR1 MNHEY and CDR2 SVGAGI. DNA of the CDR3: TGTGCCAGCATATCCCGGAACACTGAAGCTTTCTTT. The encoded protein is CASISRNTEAFF.

The J gene is TRBJ1-4, the V gene TRBV28, with TRBD1 matching over 11 bases. Unmatched junction bases numbered 2, after V lost 11 bases and J lost 3 bases. CDR3 size: 13 residues. Germline V gives CDR1 MDHEN, CDR2 SYDVKM. The CDR3 loop reads CAGQGASNEKLFF. The CDR3 nucleotides are TGTGCCGGACAGGGGGCTTCTAATGAAAAACTGTTTTTT.

The gene calls are TRBV2 and TRBJ2-3, with 10 positions matching TRBD2. The junction had 3 bases not matched to a gene; V was cut back by 6 bases and J by 3 bases. Germline V CDR1 and CDR2: SNHLY, FYNNEI. The CDR3 is 14 amino acids. The CDR3 DNA follows: TGTGCCAGCAGGATAGCGGGAGGTACAGATACGCAGTATTTT. It encodes CASRIAGGTDTQYF.

The chain recombines TRBV25-1 with TRBJ1-6; D is perhaps TRBD1 (6 bases). The V end was cut by 0 bases, the J end by 5 bases, with 11 bases between. Per germline, CDR1 MGHDK and CDR2 SYGVNS. This CDR3 is built from 16 residues. The DNA of the CDR3 is TGTGCCAGCAGTGAATATTGGTCAGGGGATAATTCACCCCTCCACTTT. Its translation is CASSEYWSGDNSPLHF.

This chain joins TRBV6-5 and TRBJ2-7; the match to TRBD2 covers 7 bases. The CDR3 covers 14 residues. V lost 7 bases and J lost 2; bases outside the gene matches: 8. CDR1 is MNHEY, CDR2 SVGAGI, per germline. CDR3 bases: TGTGCCAGCAACGAGGGAGGGGCTGCCTACGAGCAGTACTTC. Translated, it gives CASNEGGAAYEQYF.

This clone was found once. The genes are TRBV7-6 and TRBJ2-1, with D possibly TRBD2 on 6 matching bases. V lost 5 bases to trimming and J lost 0 bases, with 11 bases between them. The CDR3 consists of 15 residues. Germline-derived CDR1 and CDR2 are SGHVS and FNYEAQ. In DNA, the CDR3 is TGTGCCAGCAGCGTTCTAGCGAACTCCTACAATGAGCAGTTCTTC. As protein: CASSVLANSYNEQFF.

The rearrangement joins TRBV5-1 to TRBJ2-6, with 13 bases lining up with TRBD2. Trimming cost V 4 bases and J 2 bases; bases outside gene matches: 3. Germline-derived CDR1 and CDR2 are SGHRS and YFSETQ. The CDR3 covers 17 residues. The CDR3 loop reads CASSLGLAGAGANVLTF. The CDR3 DNA is TGCGCCAGCAGCCTAGGACTAGCGGGAGCTGGGGCCAACGTCCTGACTTTC.

The chain uses TRBV2 and TRBJ1-6; no reliable D call. This CDR3 comprises 18 residues. Germline CDR1 and CDR2: SNHLY and FYNNEI. Trimming cost V 6 bases and J 0 bases, with 18 bases left between them. This CDR3 is CASRDLPVGSSYNSPLHF. CDR3 DNA sequence: TGTGCCAGCAGGGACCTACCCGTGGGGAGCTCCTATAATTCACCCCTCCACTTT. The complete variable domain, with remaining parts taken from reference TRBV2 and TRBJ1-6, reads EPEVTQTPSHQVTQMGQEVILRCVPISNHLYFYWYRQILGQKVEFLVSFYNNEISEKSEIFDDQFSVERPDGSNFTLKIRSTKLEDSAMYFCASRDLPVGSSYNSPLHFGNGTRLTVT.

On this clone itself: One end of the junction varies from germline; a read error may be responsible. The chain links TRBV7-7 to TRBJ1-5; no definite D call. Looked up from germline, CDR1 is SSHAT and CDR2 is FNYEAQ (reference sequence). The CDR3 consists of 16 residues. CDR3 DNA: TGTGCTAGCAGCTTTTTCCAGGATCAGGGCAATCAGCCCCAGCATTTT. Encoded protein: CASSFFQDQGNQPQHF.

The table lists this clone with a few counts. The V gene is TRBV5-1, the J gene TRBJ2-7; D remains unclear. Germline loops: CDR1 SGHRS, CDR2 YFSETQ. This CDR3 is built from 14 residues. Trimming cost V 0 bases and J 0 bases, with 7 bases left between them. The CDR3 is CASSLVPSSYEQYF. CDR3 nucleotide sequence: TGCGCCAGCAGCTTGGTTCCGTCCTCCTACGAGCAGTACTTC. The full variable domain, its missing parts supplied by reference TRBV5-1 and TRBJ2-7, is KAGVTQTPRYLIKTRGQQVTLSCSPISGHRSVSWYQQTPGQGLQFLFEYFSETQRNKGNFPGRFSGRQFSNSRSEMNVSTLELGDSALYLCASSLVPSSYEQYFGPGTRLTVT.